This is a list of T cell receptor beta chains from one sample in a study of cytomegalovirus exposure and HLA in healthy donors. TCRdb's table, derived via immunoSEQ multiplex PCR, lists solely in-frame clones and lacks some. This sample yields about 120,000 clones, of which about 80% are seen a single time; 7.5% to 9.5% belongs to the top ten. The specimen was PBMCs. The receptor source for this set is a female donor in good health and CMV-seropositive. CDR3s include the opening cysteine and the closing phenylalanine or tryptophan. A D gene is named only where the DNA matches it firmly. For some rows the clone size is stated as once, few or many, or as a class when expanded; others skip it.

v_call	clone_size	j_call	d_call	cdr3_aa	cdr3_nt
TRBV7-2	NA	TRBJ1-1	NA	CASSSDSSSTEAFF	TGTGCCAGCAGCTCCGACAGTAGCTCCACTGAAGCTTTCTTT
TRBV4-2	NA	TRBJ2-7	NA	CASSRTTPPYEQYF	TGTGCCAGCAGCCGCACAACACCCCCCTACGAGCAGTACTTC
TRBV5-1	few	TRBJ1-6	TRBD1	CASSQGTGNSPLHF	TGCGCCAGCAGCCAAGGGACAGGGAATTCACCCCTCCACTTT
TRBV29-1	NA	TRBJ2-3	NA	CSVEDPTTDTQYF	TGCAGCGTTGAAGACCCTACCACAGATACGCAGTATTTT
TRBV11-2	NA	TRBJ2-7	NA	CASSFSVNYEQYF	TGTGCCAGCAGCTTTAGTGTGAACTACGAGCAGTACTTC
TRBV5-1	NA	TRBJ2-5	NA	CASSWRDSQETQYF	TGCGCCAGCAGCTGGCGGGACAGCCAAGAGACCCAGTACTTC
TRBV6-6	NA	TRBJ1-2	TRBD1	CASRNGQAANYGYTF	TGTGCCAGCAGGAACGGACAGGCCGCTAACTATGGCTACACCTTC
TRBV2	NA	TRBJ1-5	NA	CASLGADSNQPQHF	TGTGCCAGCTTGGGCGCCGATAGCAATCAGCCCCAGCATTTT
TRBV2	NA	TRBJ2-7	NA	CASSGSYYEQYF	TGTGCCAGCAGTGGTTCCTACTACGAGCAGTACTTC
TRBV13	NA	TRBJ1-2	NA	CASSPRGGNGYTF	TGTGCCAGCAGCCCCCGGGGAGGGAATGGCTACACCTTC
TRBV28	NA	TRBJ1-5	TRBD1	CASSSDRVDQPQHF	TGTGCCAGCAGTTCAGACAGGGTTGATCAGCCCCAGCATTTT
TRBV30	few	TRBJ2-2	TRBD2	CAWSSGLATGELFF	TGTGCCTGGAGCTCGGGACTAGCAACCGGGGAGCTGTTTTTT
TRBV13	NA	TRBJ1-2	TRBD1	CASRKGQEANYGYTF	TGTGCCAGCAGAAAAGGACAGGAGGCCAACTATGGCTACACCTTC
TRBV6-5	few	TRBJ1-5	NA	CASKNSLNQPQHF	TGTGCCAGCAAGAACAGTCTAAATCAGCCCCAGCATTTT
TRBV19	NA	TRBJ2-7	TRBD1	CASSIKGTGSYEQYF	TGTGCCAGTAGTATAAAAGGGACAGGTTCCTACGAGCAGTACTTC
TRBV19	NA	TRBJ1-1	TRBD1	CASSAGGTGNTEAFF	TGTGCCAGTAGTGCGGGGGGGACAGGGAACACTGAAGCTTTCTTT
TRBV6-6	few	TRBJ2-7	TRBD1	CASSWGDRVGSYEQYF	TGTGCCAGCAGTTGGGGGGACAGGGTGGGCTCCTACGAGCAGTACTTC
TRBV5-1	NA	TRBJ2-1	TRBD1	CASSVGQGGEQFF	TGCGCCAGCAGCGTAGGACAGGGGGGTGAGCAGTTCTTC
TRBV18	NA	TRBJ2-3	TRBD1	CASSRPQGASTDTQYF	TGTGCCAGCTCACGACCTCAGGGGGCGAGCACAGATACGCAGTATTTT
TRBV29-1	NA	TRBJ1-1	TRBD1	CSVDLTGATEAFF	TGCAGCGTTGATCTAACAGGGGCCACTGAAGCTTTCTTT
TRBV14	NA	TRBJ2-1	NA	CASSQGLMAYNEQFF	TGTGCCAGCAGCCAAGGACTTATGGCCTACAATGAGCAGTTCTTC
TRBV11-2	NA	TRBJ1-6	TRBD1	CASSLSTGVSPLHF	TGTGCCAGCAGCTTGTCGACAGGGGTTTCACCCCTCCACTTT
TRBV5-4	NA	TRBJ2-6	TRBD1	CASSHPRDRVAANVLTF	TGTGCCAGCAGCCACCCCCGGGACAGGGTGGCGGCCAACGTCCTGACTTTC
TRBV7-8	NA	TRBJ2-7	NA	CASSLIGGREQYF	TGTGCCAGCAGCTTGATCGGGGGGCGTGAGCAGTACTTC
TRBV30	once	TRBJ2-2	TRBD1	CARMVPQGHTGELFF	TGTGCCCGGATGGTTCCACAGGGGCACACCGGGGAGCTGTTTTTT
TRBV30	few	TRBJ1-5	NA	CAWSVGLFNQPQHF	TGTGCCTGGAGTGTGGGACTGTTCAATCAGCCCCAGCATTTT
TRBV9	NA	TRBJ2-3	NA	CASSVSDTGDRDTQYF	TGTGCCAGCAGCGTTTCGGACACGGGGGATAGAGATACGCAGTATTTT
TRBV27	NA	TRBJ1-1	TRBD1	CASSLRQGGTEAFF	TGTGCCAGCAGTCTCCGACAGGGCGGCACTGAAGCTTTCTTT
TRBV2	NA	TRBJ1-4	NA	CASLPWGLNEKLFF	TGTGCCAGCTTACCCTGGGGCCTCAATGAAAAACTGTTTTTT
TRBV19	NA	TRBJ2-5	NA	CASSFGLEETQYF	TGTGCCAGTAGTTTTGGCCTCGAAGAGACCCAGTACTTC
TRBV10-3	NA	TRBJ1-3	TRBD1	CAIRSQGASGNTIYF	TGTGCCATCAGAAGCCAGGGGGCATCTGGAAACACCATATATTTT
TRBV18	few	TRBJ2-6	NA	CASSSTWEVTGANVLTF	TGTGCCAGCTCATCGACCTGGGAGGTTACTGGGGCCAACGTCCTGACTTTC
TRBV27	NA	TRBJ2-1	NA	CASSLLGGAHYNEQFF	TGTGCCAGCAGTTTACTAGGGGGGGCCCACTACAATGAGCAGTTCTTC
TRBV10-3	NA	TRBJ1-1	TRBD1	CAISPTGAQAFF	TGTGCCATCAGTCCGACAGGGGCCCAAGCTTTCTTT
TRBV7-8	NA	TRBJ2-3	NA	CASSLAISPTDTQYF	TGTGCCAGCAGCTTAGCTATATCCCCCACAGATACGCAGTATTTT
TRBV7-9	NA	TRBJ1-1	NA	CASSFPGTEAFF	TGTGCCAGCAGCTTTCCGGGCACTGAAGCTTTCTTT
TRBV5-4	NA	TRBJ2-3	TRBD2	CASSPGGRRDTQYF	TGTGCCAGCAGCCCGGGGGGGAGGAGAGATACGCAGTATTTT
TRBV18	NA	TRBJ1-1	NA	CASSPLGGGNTEAFF	TGTGCCAGCTCACCCCTGGGAGGGGGGAACACTGAAGCTTTCTTT
TRBV7-9	NA	TRBJ1-4	NA	CASSRGPWDEKLFF	TGTGCCAGCAGCCGGGGTCCATGGGATGAAAAACTGTTTTTT
TRBV23-1	once	TRBJ2-7	TRBD1	CASSQAPADREWWGFYEQYF	TGCGCCAGCAGCCAGGCCCCCGCGGACAGGGAATGGTGGGGCTTCTACGAGCAGTACTTC
TRBV5-6	NA	TRBJ1-1	NA	CASSLGAGEAFF	TGTGCCAGCAGCTTGGGGGCAGGAGAAGCTTTCTTT
TRBV7-2	once	TRBJ1-1	NA	CASSLVFQGEAFF	TGTGCCAGCAGCTTAGTTTTCCAGGGTGAAGCTTTCTTT